Listed below are T cell receptor beta chains from one sample, sequenced in a study of T cell responses to AZD1222 COVID-19 vaccine. Clones were sequenced by immunoSEQ multiplex PCR, and TCRdb holds only the in-frame ones, with some missing. The table has approximately 82,000 clones, more than 85% seen once. Sequenced material: peripheral blood, taken on day 0 of AZD1222 vaccination. The source of these receptors is an adult in good health. Each CDR3 is given with its conserved first and last residue. A D gene is named only where the DNA matches it firmly. Only some rows state a clone size, as once, few, many or a class for expanded clones.

TRBJ1-5 | . | TRBV20-1 | TRBD1 | TGCAGTGCTAGTGGGGCGGGACAGGGAATAGAGCCCCAGCATTTT | CSASGAGQGIEPQHF
TRBJ1-5 | . | TRBV7-2 | . | TGTGCCAGCAGCTTAAGCCCTGGTGGGACCCAAAATCAGCCCCAGCATTTT | CASSLSPGGTQNQPQHF
TRBJ1-5 | . | TRBV19 | . | TGTGCCAGTATGGGTCCGCCCCAGCATTTT | CASMGPPQHF
TRBJ2-4 | . | TRBV19 | TRBD2 | TGTGCCAGTAGTTCCTCTAGCGGGGCCAAAAACATTCAGTACTTC | CASSSSSGAKNIQYF
TRBJ2-5 | . | TRBV15 | TRBD2 | TGTGCCACCAGCAGAACCCTAGCGGGGGGCAGTCAAGAGACCCAGTACTTC | CATSRTLAGGSQETQYF
TRBJ2-2 | . | TRBV3-1/TRBV3-2 | . | TGTGCCAGCAGCCAAGAGGGCCGCCGGGGTCCCACCGGGGAGCTGTTTTTT | CASSQEGRRGPTGELFF
TRBJ1-4 | . | TRBV25-1 | TRBD1 | TGTGCCAGCATCGGCAGGGGGCAAAATGAAAAACTGTTTTTT | CASIGRGQNEKLFF
TRBJ1-5 | . | TRBV7-8 | . | TGTGCCAGCAGCTTAACCCAGGGGCGGGACAATCAGCCCCAGCATTTT | CASSLTQGRDNQPQHF
TRBJ1-1 | . | TRBV24-1 | TRBD1 | TGTGCCACCATGGGACAGAGAAACACTGAAGCTTTCTTT | CATMGQRNTEAFF
TRBJ2-5 | . | TRBV3-1/TRBV3-2 | TRBD2 | TGTGCCAGCAGGCCTAGCGGGGCCGAGACCCAGTACTTC | CASRPSGAETQYF
TRBJ1-6 | . | TRBV2 | TRBD1 | TGTGCCAGCAGTGGGGGGACAGGGAGTTCACCCCTCCACTTT | CASSGGTGSSPLHF
TRBJ1-1 | . | TRBV6-2/TRBV6-3 | . | TGTGCCAGCAGTCCGAAGAGGGGTTTGAACACTGAAGCTTTCTTT | CASSPKRGLNTEAFF
TRBJ1-6 | once | TRBV5-1 | TRBD1 | TGCGCCAGCAGGCCCGGGACAGGCGTTAATTCACCCCTCCACTTT | CASRPGTGVNSPLHF
TRBJ1-1 | large | TRBV5-4 | . | TGTGCCAGCAGTTACGGTCCGAACACTGAAGCTTTCTTT | CASSYGPNTEAFF
TRBJ1-1 | . | TRBV6-6 | . | TGTGCCAGCAGTTACTCCTCTATTGAAGCTTTCTTT | CASSYSSIEAFF
TRBJ1-2 | . | TRBV11-2 | . | TGTGCCAGCAGCTTAGCAGGTTTCGTTACCTATGGCTACACCTTC | CASSLAGFVTYGYTF
TRBJ2-3 | . | TRBV12-3/TRBV12-4 | . | TGTGCCAGCAGTTTGGCAGATACGCAGTATTTT | CASSLADTQYF
TRBJ2-7 | . | TRBV6-5 | . | TGTGCCAGCAGTTTCTCGAAGGGACCCGCGGGAGAGCAGTACTTC | CASSFSKGPAGEQYF
TRBJ2-7 | . | TRBV5-1 | TRBD1 | TGCGCCAGCAGCTTGTTACAGGGGGCAGCGGAGCAGTACTTC | CASSLLQGAAEQYF
TRBJ1-2 | once | TRBV7-2 | . | TGTGCCAGCAGCTTATCCCGACGGCAGGGCACCTTC | CASSLSRRQGTF
TRBJ1-2 | . | TRBV12-3/TRBV12-4 | . | TGTGCCAGCAATTCTTTCTATGGCTACACCTTC | CASNSFYGYTF
TRBJ2-6 | . | TRBV7-3 | . | TGTGCCAGCAGAAAAGACAGTGCGGGCTCTGGGGCCAACGTCCTGACTTTC | CASRKDSAGSGANVLTF
TRBJ2-4 | . | TRBV4-1 | . | TGCGCCAGCAGCCAAGCGGCCGGACAATTAGCCAAAAACATTCAGTACTTC | CASSQAAGQLAKNIQYF
TRBJ1-4 | . | TRBV7-9 | . | TGTGCCAGCAGTCCGAAAGGCGGGGGGCCAGCAACTAATGAAAAACTGTTTTTT | CASSPKGGGPATNEKLFF
TRBJ1-4 | . | TRBV11-2 | . | TGTGCCAGCAGCTTGAGAGGATCCGTGGAACTGTTTTTT | CASSLRGSVELFF
TRBJ2-1 | . | TRBV7-9 | . | TGTGCCAGCAGCCCGGTCAGGAGCGCCCCCTACAATGAGCAGTTCTTC | CASSPVRSAPYNEQFF
TRBJ2-6 | . | TRBV6-4 | . | TGTGCCAGCAGTTCAGGGGCAGGGTACGGGGCCAACGTCCTGACTTTC | CASSSGAGYGANVLTF
TRBJ1-4 | . | TRBV25-1 | TRBD1 | TGTGCCAGCAGTGATACAGGGGCTGCCGATGAAAAACTGTTTTTT | CASSDTGAADEKLFF
TRBJ1-6 | . | TRBV5-6 | . | TGTGCCAGCAGCTCTGTTCAAAATAATTCACCCCTCCACTTT | CASSSVQNNSPLHF
TRBJ2-7 | . | TRBV14 | . | TGTGCCAGCAGCCAAGACTCTTTACCAAACAGCCAATACAAATACGAGCAGTACTTC | CASSQDSLPNSQYKYEQYF
TRBJ1-6 | . | TRBV6-2/TRBV6-3 | TRBD1 | TGTGCCAGCAGTTACGGACAGGCATTAAATTCACCCCTCCACTTT | CASSYGQALNSPLHF
TRBJ2-2 | . | TRBV7-2 | . | TGTGCCAGCAGTTATGGGGGTAACGCGAACACCGGGGAGCTGTTTTTT | CASSYGGNANTGELFF
TRBJ1-1 | . | TRBV20-1 | . | TGCAGTGCTAGAGATAGTTGGAGCGCTTTCTTT | CSARDSWSAFF
TRBJ2-7 | . | TRBV19 | . | TGTGCCAGTAGTGCGGCTCAGGGCTACGAGCAGTACTTC | CASSAAQGYEQYF
TRBJ2-5 | . | TRBV7-9 | . | TGTGCCAGCAGCTTATACAGCAGTCAAGAGACCCAGTACTTC | CASSLYSSQETQYF
TRBJ2-1 | . | TRBV11-3 | . | TGTGCCAGCAGCTTAGACGGGGGCCACGACAATGAGCAGTTCTTC | CASSLDGGHDNEQFF
TRBJ2-3 | . | TRBV10-3 | . | TGTGCCATCAGTGATAAGAGGGCCTCAGATACGCAGTATTTT | CAISDKRASDTQYF
TRBJ2-3 | . | TRBV5-1 | . | TGCGCCAGCAGCTTTAACGCAGATACGCAGTATTTT | CASSFNADTQYF
TRBJ1-1 | . | TRBV10-3 | . | TGTGCCATCAAGAGGGGAGGCGAGGGGTCGGGCACTGAAGCTTTCTTT | CAIKRGGEGSGTEAFF
TRBJ1-2 | . | TRBV4-1 | . | TGCGCCAGCAGCCAAGTAGTTGATGTTAGCGCTAACTATGGCTACACCTTC | CASSQVVDVSANYGYTF
TRBJ1-1 | . | TRBV28 | . | TGTGCCAGCAGTTTACCCTTCACTGAAGCTTTCTTT | CASSLPFTEAFF
TRBJ1-5 | . | TRBV7-2 | . | TGTGCCAGCAGCTCCTCTCGACCGAACCAGCCCCAGCATTTT | CASSSSRPNQPQHF
TRBJ1-4 | once | TRBV30 | . | TGTGCCTGGAGTCCAGGCGGAGAAAAACTGTTTTTT | CAWSPGGEKLFF
TRBJ1-5 | . | TRBV28 | TRBD1 | TGTGCCAGCAGTTTACCCGGGACAGGGGGGCAGCCCCAGCATTTT | CASSLPGTGGQPQHF
TRBJ1-6 | . | TRBV19 | . | TGTGCCAGTAGGCCTACCGGAGGGAATTCACCCCTCCACTTT | CASRPTGGNSPLHF
TRBJ1-1 | . | TRBV28 | . | TGTGCCAGCAATAATCCCCGGGCGGCTTTCTTT | CASNNPRAAFF
TRBJ1-3 | . | TRBV10-3 | . | TGTGCCATCATGGGCTCTGGAAACACCATATATTTT | CAIMGSGNTIYF
TRBJ2-7 | . | TRBV29-1 | TRBD1 | TGCAGCGTTGAGACAGGGTTCGAGCAGTACTTC | CSVETGFEQYF
TRBJ2-2 | . | TRBV30 | . | TGTGCCTGGGGGAGACAGGCGAACACCGGGGAGCTGTTTTTT | CAWGRQANTGELFF
TRBJ1-3 | . | TRBV7-8 | . | TGTGCCAGCAGCTCAGGTTTGCAAACTGGAAACACCATATATTTT | CASSSGLQTGNTIYF
TRBJ1-6 | . | TRBV5-8 | . | TGTGCCAGCAGCTTGAACAGGGAATCACCCCTCCACTTT | CASSLNRESPLHF
TRBJ2-3 | . | TRBV2 | TRBD2 | TGTGCCAGCAAACCTAGCGGGGCTAACACAGATACGCAGTATTTT | CASKPSGANTDTQYF
TRBJ1-1 | . | TRBV29-1 | . | TGCAGCGTGGCGGGCATGTGGGACACTGAAGCTTTCTTT | CSVAGMWDTEAFF
TRBJ2-2 | . | TRBV6-2/TRBV6-3 | TRBD2 | TGTGCCAGCAGTTACTCGAGGACTAGCCCCACCGGGGAGCTGTTTTTT | CASSYSRTSPTGELFF
TRBJ2-3 | . | TRBV9 | . | TGTGCCAGCAGCGTACAGGGTCGGGATACGCAGTATTTT | CASSVQGRDTQYF
TRBJ1-6 | few | TRBV28 | . | TGTGCCAGCAGTTTAAATTGGGGTTCACCCCTCCACTTT | CASSLNWGSPLHF
TRBJ1-1 | . | TRBV15 | TRBD1 | TGTGCCACCAGCAGAGACCCGACAGGGGGCGAAGCTTTCTTT | CATSRDPTGGEAFF